A single sample gave rise to the 21 T cell receptor beta chains below, sequenced in a study of glioma-infiltrating T cells. Using RNA template, CDR3s of TCR alpha and beta were amplified with iRepertoire arm-PCR. TCRdb redid the calling of the multiplex PCR reads with MiXCR, one entry per CDR3 protein. The table records 100,000 to 150,000 distinct CDR3 sequences, roughly a quarter of them present only once. The sample comprised glioma tissue, nonneoplastic brain tissue, or PBMCs (not recorded which). Receptor source: a human donor with low-grade glioma or glioblastoma, undergoing nonglioma brain surgery, or in good health (not recorded which).

This clonotype was picked up many times. This chain uses TRBV6-1 with TRBJ1-5, with 8 bases that match TRBD1. This CDR3 is built from 16 residues. The V and J ends lost 5 bases and 0 bases, in that order; junction bases with no gene match: 6. The V gene's germline CDR1 is MNHNS and CDR2 SASEGT. Here the CDR3 DNA reads TGTGCCAGCAGTCCTAGACAGGGGTATAGCAATCAGCCCCAGCATTTT. It is translated as CASSPRQGYSNQPQHF.

The V and J genes are TRBV2 and TRBJ2-7; D not resolved. The CDR3 has 9 residues. The germline V gene encodes CDR1 SNHLY and CDR2 FYNNEI. The V and J ends lost 4 bases and 10 bases respectively, with 5 bases between them. The CDR3 region has the DNA TGTGCCAGCAGTGTTCGCCAGTACGTC. Translating it yields CASSVRQYV.

This clonotype has just a few counts. The V call is TRBV5-6, the J call TRBJ2-3; no clear D gene. This CDR3 contains 12 residues. V lost 4 bases and J 5 bases, leaving 8 bases between the germline ends. Germline CDR1 and CDR2: SGHDT and YYEEEE. As DNA, the CDR3 is TGTGCCAGCAGCGTTGAGATAGATACGCAGTATTTT. Translating gives CASSVEIDTQYF.

This clonotype has only a few counts. CDR3 in DNA: TGTGCCAGCAGCTTAAGGCAGGGAGATCAGCCCCAGCATTTT. Encoded protein: CASSLRQGDQPQHF. V is TRBV7-6 and J is TRBJ1-5; tentatively, D is TRBD1 (5 bases). The CDR3 length is 14 residues. Germline CDR1 and CDR2: SGHVS and FNYEAQ. The ends were cut back, 2 bases at V and 5 bases at J, with 10 bases in the middle.

This sequence joins TRBV20-1 and TRBJ1-6, with D perhaps TRBD1 (6 bases). This CDR3 spans 18 amino acids. V lost 1 base to trimming and J lost 9 bases, with 25 bases between them. From germline, CDR1 is DFQATT and CDR2 SNEGSKA (reference sequence). CDR3 in DNA: TGCAGTGCTAGAGGCGTGGGGGGCGGCCCACGGATAATTTCACCCCTCCACTTT. Protein: CSARGVGGGPRIISPLHF.

This clonotype was found a few times. The chain couples TRBV10-1 to TRBJ2-3; the match to TRBD1 covers 7 bases. Germline V gene lookup returns CDR1 WNHNN and CDR2 SYGVQD (reference sequence). V gave up 3 bases and J gave up 5 bases; unmatched junction bases: 17. This CDR3 spans 18 amino acids. CDR3 residues: CASSEFPFPRQGRDTQYF. As DNA, the CDR3 is TGCGCCAGCAGTGAATTCCCCTTCCCTCGACAGGGTAGAGATACGCAGTATTTT.

This clonotype was picked up a small number of times. V is TRBV4-1 and J is TRBJ2-5, with D perhaps TRBD1 or TRBD2 (5 bases each). CDR1 MGHRA and CDR2 YSYEKL come from the germline V gene. Trimming cost V 1 base and J 0 bases, with 9 bases left between them. The CDR3 extends over 15 amino acids. The DNA for the CDR3 is TGCGCCAGCAGCCAAGCGGGGCCCTACCAAGAGACCCAGTACTTC. Its protein product is CASSQAGPYQETQYF.

The chain links TRBV7-8 to TRBJ1-6, with D perhaps matching TRBD1 (5 bases). V was clipped by 2 bases and J by 10 bases, with 15 bases between them. The germline V gene encodes CDR1 SGHVS and CDR2 FQNEAQ. The CDR3 consists of 15 residues. In nucleotides, the CDR3 is TGTGCCAGCAGCTTACTCGGTCGCAGGGAATCACCCCTCCACTTT. Amino acid sequence: CASSLLGRRESPLHF.

The chain uses TRBV29-1 and TRBJ1-1, with a weak D call TRBD1 (5 bases). The CDR3 runs 14 residues. Trimming removed 1 base from V and 0 bases from J, with 9 bases in between. Germline V gene data show CDR1 as SQVTM and CDR2 as ANQGSEA. Here the CDR3 DNA reads TGCAGCGTTGAAGGACGCAGGGTGAACACTGAAGCTTTCTTT. It encodes CSVEGRRVNTEAFF.

With respect to this clonotype: Just one base apart from a much larger clone, this may be a read error. The chain combines TRBV20-1 with TRBJ1-6; D gene uncertain. The CDR3 contains 17 residues. V dropped 6 bases and J dropped 3 bases, with 21 bases sitting between them. From germline, CDR1 is DFQATT and CDR2 SNEGSKA (reference sequence). CDR3 bases: TGCAGTGCGAACCCCGGCTGGACGGTGAACTATAATTCACCCCTCCACTTT. It translates to CSANPGWTVNYNSPLHF.

The sample holds a few counts of this clonotype. The CDR3 reads CASSLSGYEQYV. CDR3 coding DNA: TGTGCCAGCAGCTTATCAGGGTACGAGCAGTACGTC. The J gene is TRBJ2-7, the V gene TRBV7-7, with a weak D call TRBD1 (5 bases). The CDR3 runs to 12 residues. Looked up from germline, CDR1 is SSHAT and CDR2 is FNYEAQ (reference sequence). Trimming shortened V by 2 bases and J by 4 bases, and 6 bases separated the two germline ends.

This clonotype has only a few counts. The V gene is TRBV5-1, the J gene TRBJ1-1, with D hard to call. Trimming took 4 bases from V and 1 from J, leaving 8 bases between them. The CDR3 consists of 13 residues. In germline, CDR1 is SGHRS, CDR2 YFSETQ. CDR3 region: CASSPVQNTEAFF. In DNA, the CDR3 is TGCGCCAGCAGCCCAGTCCAGAACACTGAAGCTTTCTTT. Full variable domain (outside the CDR3, taken from reference TRBV5-1 and TRBJ1-1): KAGVTQTPRYLIKTRGQQVTLSCSPISGHRSVSWYQQTPGQGLQFLFEYFSETQRNKGNFPGRFSGRQFSNSRSEMNVSTLELGDSALYLCASSPVQNTEAFFGQGTRLTVV.

In this sample, this clonotype turned up many times. The chain uses TRBV12-3 or TRBV12-4 and TRBJ2-1; a possible D gene is TRBD1 (6 bases). The CDR3 sequence is 13 residues long. The V and J ends lost 5 bases and 9 bases respectively, with 14 bases between them. The CDR3 protein is CASSRMDSSEQFF. The CDR3 DNA sequence: TGTGCCAGCAGTCGAATGGACAGTAGTGAGCAGTTCTTC.

The chain employs TRBV29-1 and TRBJ2-1; 16 bases agree with TRBD2. This CDR3 is 15 amino acids long. Germline CDR1 reads SQVTM; CDR2 reads ANQGSEA. Trimming at V came to 7 bases and at J to 10 bases, leaving 10 bases not matched to a gene. The DNA for the CDR3 is TGCAGCGCCTCCGGGACTAGCGGGGGGGCTGGGGAGCAGTTCTTC. The encoded protein is CSASGTSGGAGEQFF.

The chain carries TRBV28 and TRBJ2-5; D gene unclear. V gave up 6 bases and J gave up 3 bases, with 17 bases separating them. The V gene's germline CDR1 is MDHEN and CDR2 SYDVKM. The CDR3 covers 15 residues. CDR3 in amino acids: CASSPLSELKETQYF. Written as DNA, the CDR3 is TGTGCCAGCAGCCCCCTTTCAGAGCTGAAAGAGACCCAGTACTTC.

In DNA, the CDR3 is TGCAGTGCTAGATGGCAGACCGGATTTGAAAAACTGTTTTTT. It translates to CSARWQTGFEKLFF. This sequence joins TRBV20-1 and TRBJ1-4; D gene unclear. The CDR3 is made up of 14 amino acids. The V and J ends lost 2 bases and 7 bases respectively, with 14 bases between them. Germline CDR1 and CDR2: DFQATT and SNEGSKA (reference sequence).

The chain recombines TRBV7-2 with TRBJ2-5; 7 positions agree with TRBD2. Germline assignment: CDR1 SGHTA and CDR2 FQGNSA. Losses at the gene ends were 6 bases for V and 7 bases for J; bases not matched to a gene: 14. This CDR3 is 15 amino acids long. CDR3 in amino acids: CASRGAGSQLGTQYF. CDR3 bases: TGTGCCAGCAGAGGAGCGGGGTCGCAACTTGGGACCCAGTACTTC.

This clonotype has at least ten counts. The chain couples TRBV15 to TRBJ2-3, with unresolved D. CDR1 is LNHNV, CDR2 YYDKDF, per germline (reference sequence). CDR3 length: 14 residues. The V end lost 8 bases, the J end lost 0 bases, and 12 bases lay between the germline ends. This CDR3 reads CATAAMTSTDTQYF. The CDR3 DNA follows: TGTGCCACCGCTGCGATGACTAGCACAGATACGCAGTATTTT.

This clonotype was observed a handful of times. The chain joins TRBV5-1 to TRBJ2-3; 12 bases line up with TRBD2. The CDR3 totals 17 residues. After removal of 4 bases from V and 0 bases from J, the junction contained 6 bases not matched to a gene. The germline V gene has CDR1 SGHRS and CDR2 YFSETQ. CDR3 coding DNA: TGCGCCAGCAGCCCCCTCGGACTAGCGGGGAGCACAGATACGCAGTATTTT. Encoded protein: CASSPLGLAGSTDTQYF.

This chain joins TRBV20-1 and TRBJ2-7, with D perhaps assigned TRBD1 or TRBD2 (6 bases each). The CDR3 consists of 14 residues. V was cut by 3 bases and J by 7 bases, with 19 bases left in between. Germline V gene lookup returns CDR1 DFQATT and CDR2 SNEGSKA (reference sequence). Here the CDR3 DNA reads TGCAGTGCTAGGGGGGGCAGGGGCTACAATGAGCAGTACGTC. It translates to CSARGGRGYNEQYV.

This clonotype has at least ten counts. This rearrangement joins TRBV28 to TRBJ2-7, with TRBD1 matching over 8 bases. The CDR3 is 15 residues long. CDR1 is MDHEN and CDR2 is SYDVKM in the germline V gene. Unmatched junction bases numbered 10, after V lost 4 bases and J lost 5 bases. CDR3 DNA: TGTGCCAGCAGTTCGGACCCGGACAGGGTCAACGAGCAGTACGTC. Residues: CASSSDPDRVNEQYV.